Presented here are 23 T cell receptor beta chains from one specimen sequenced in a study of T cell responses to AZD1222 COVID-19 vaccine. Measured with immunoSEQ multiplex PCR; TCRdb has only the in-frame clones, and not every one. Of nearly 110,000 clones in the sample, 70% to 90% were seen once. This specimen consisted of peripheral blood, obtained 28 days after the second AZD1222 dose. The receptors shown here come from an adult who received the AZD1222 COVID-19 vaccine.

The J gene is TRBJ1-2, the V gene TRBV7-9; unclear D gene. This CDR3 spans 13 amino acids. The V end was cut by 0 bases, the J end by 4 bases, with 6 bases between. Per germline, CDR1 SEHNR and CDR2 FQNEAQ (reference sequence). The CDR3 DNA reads TGTGCCAGCAGCTTAGCGGAGACCTATGGCTACACCTTC. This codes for CASSLAETYGYTF. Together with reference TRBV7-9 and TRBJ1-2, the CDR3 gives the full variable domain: DTGVSQNPRHKITKRGQNVTFRCDPISEHNRLYWYRQTLGQGPEFLTYFQNEAQLEKSRLLSDRFSAERPKGSFSTLEIQRTEQGDSAMYLCASSLAETYGYTFGSGTRLTVV.

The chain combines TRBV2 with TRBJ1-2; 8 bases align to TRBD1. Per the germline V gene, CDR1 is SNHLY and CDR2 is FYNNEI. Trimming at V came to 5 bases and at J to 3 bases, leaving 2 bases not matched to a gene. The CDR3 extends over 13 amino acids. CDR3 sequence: CASSPTGDYGYTF. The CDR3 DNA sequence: TGTGCCAGCAGTCCGACAGGGGACTATGGCTACACCTTC.

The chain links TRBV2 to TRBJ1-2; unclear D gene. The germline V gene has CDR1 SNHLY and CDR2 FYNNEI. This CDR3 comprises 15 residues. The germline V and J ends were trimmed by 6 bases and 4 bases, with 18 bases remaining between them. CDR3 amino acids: CASSPSLPYSYGYTF. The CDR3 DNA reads TGTGCCAGCAGCCCCTCCCTTCCGTATTCCTATGGCTACACCTTC.

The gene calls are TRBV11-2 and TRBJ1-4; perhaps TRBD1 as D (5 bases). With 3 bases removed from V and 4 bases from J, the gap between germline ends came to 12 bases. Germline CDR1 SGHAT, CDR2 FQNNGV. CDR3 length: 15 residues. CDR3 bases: TGTGCCAGCAGCTTTTCGGGGGGACTTAATGAAAAACTGTTTTTT. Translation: CASSFSGGLNEKLFF.

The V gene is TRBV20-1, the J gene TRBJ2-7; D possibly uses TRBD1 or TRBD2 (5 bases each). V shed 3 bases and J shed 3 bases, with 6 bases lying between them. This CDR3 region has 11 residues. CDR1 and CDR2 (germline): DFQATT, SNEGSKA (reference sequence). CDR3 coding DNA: TGCAGTGCTAGGGGGGACTACGAGCAGTACTTC. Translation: CSARGDYEQYF.

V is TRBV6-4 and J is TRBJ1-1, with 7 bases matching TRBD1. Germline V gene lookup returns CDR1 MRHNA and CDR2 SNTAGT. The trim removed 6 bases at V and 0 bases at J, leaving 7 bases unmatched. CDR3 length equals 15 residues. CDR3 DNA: TGTGCCAGCAGACCGACAGGGAGAATGAACACTGAAGCTTTCTTT. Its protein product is CASRPTGRMNTEAFF.

DNA for the CDR3: TGTGCCAGCAGTTACCTATCTGAGCAGTTCTTC. Translating gives CASSYLSEQFF. This chain links TRBV6-2 or TRBV6-3 with TRBJ2-1; no reliable D call. V was clipped by 2 bases and J by 9 bases, with 5 bases between them. The CDR3 length is 11 residues. The V gene's germline CDR1 is MNHEY and CDR2 SVGEGT.

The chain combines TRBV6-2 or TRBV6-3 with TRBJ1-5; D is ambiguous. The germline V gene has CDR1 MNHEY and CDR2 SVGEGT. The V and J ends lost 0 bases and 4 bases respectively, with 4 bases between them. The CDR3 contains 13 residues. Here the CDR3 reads CASSYSANQPQHF. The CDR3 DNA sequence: TGTGCCAGCAGTTACTCGGCGAATCAGCCCCAGCATTTT.

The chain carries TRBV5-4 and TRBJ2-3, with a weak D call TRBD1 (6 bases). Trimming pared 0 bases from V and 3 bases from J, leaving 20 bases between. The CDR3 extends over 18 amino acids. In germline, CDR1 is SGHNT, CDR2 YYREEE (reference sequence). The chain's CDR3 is CASSLADRFIAPTDTQYF. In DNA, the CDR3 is TGTGCCAGCAGCTTGGCTGACAGGTTTATTGCCCCTACAGATACGCAGTATTTT.

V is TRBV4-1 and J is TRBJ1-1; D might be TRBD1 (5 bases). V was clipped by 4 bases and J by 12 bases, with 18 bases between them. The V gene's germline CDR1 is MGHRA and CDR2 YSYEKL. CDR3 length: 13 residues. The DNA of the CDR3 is TGCGCCAGCAGCCCGGGGGGTGGCCCTTCGTCTTTCTTT. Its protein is CASSPGGGPSSFF.

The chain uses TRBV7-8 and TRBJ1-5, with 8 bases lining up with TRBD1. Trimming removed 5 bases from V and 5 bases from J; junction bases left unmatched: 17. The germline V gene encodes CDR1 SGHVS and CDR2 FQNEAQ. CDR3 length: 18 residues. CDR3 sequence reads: CASSRRGIGQGLDQPQHF. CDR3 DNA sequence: TGTGCCAGCAGCCGAAGAGGGATAGGACAGGGTCTCGATCAGCCCCAGCATTTT.

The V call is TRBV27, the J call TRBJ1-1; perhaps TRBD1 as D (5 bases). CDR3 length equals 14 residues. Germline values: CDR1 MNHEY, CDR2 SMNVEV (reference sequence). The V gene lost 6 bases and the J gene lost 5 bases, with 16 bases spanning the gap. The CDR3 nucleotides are TGTGCCAGCAGGATTCAGGGTTTAGGAACTGAAGCTTTCTTT. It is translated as CASRIQGLGTEAFF.

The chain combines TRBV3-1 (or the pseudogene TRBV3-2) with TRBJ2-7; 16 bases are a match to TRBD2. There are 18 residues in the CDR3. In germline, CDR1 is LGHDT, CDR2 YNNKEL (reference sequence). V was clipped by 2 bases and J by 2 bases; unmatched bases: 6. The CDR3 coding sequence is TGTGCCAGCAGCCAATCGGGACTAGCGGGGGGGCATGCCTACGAGCAGTACTTC. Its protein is CASSQSGLAGGHAYEQYF.

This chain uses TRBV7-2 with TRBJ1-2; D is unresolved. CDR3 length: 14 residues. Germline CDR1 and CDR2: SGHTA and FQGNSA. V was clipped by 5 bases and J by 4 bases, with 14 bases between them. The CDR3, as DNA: TGTGCCAGCAGCCCGCTTGGGGTCATCTATGGCTACACCTTC. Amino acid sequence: CASSPLGVIYGYTF.

This chain's CDR3 is CASSFGRPLTDTQYF. In nucleotides, the CDR3 is TGTGCCAGCAGCTTTGGCAGGCCACTCACAGATACGCAGTATTTT. The chain links TRBV7-9 to TRBJ2-3; D is uncertain. Germline-derived CDR1 and CDR2 are SEHNR and FQNEAQ (reference sequence). The V gene lost 3 bases and the J gene lost 2 bases, with 12 bases spanning the gap. This CDR3 contains 15 residues.

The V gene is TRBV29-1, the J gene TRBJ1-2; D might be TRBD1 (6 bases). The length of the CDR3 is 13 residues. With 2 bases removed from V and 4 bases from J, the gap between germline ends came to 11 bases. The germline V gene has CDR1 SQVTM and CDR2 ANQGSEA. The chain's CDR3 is CSVERGGLYGYTF. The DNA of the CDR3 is TGCAGCGTTGAAAGGGGGGGACTCTATGGCTACACCTTC.

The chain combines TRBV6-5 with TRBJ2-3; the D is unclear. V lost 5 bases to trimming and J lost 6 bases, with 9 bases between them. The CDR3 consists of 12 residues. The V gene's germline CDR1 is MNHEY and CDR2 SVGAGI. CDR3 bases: TGTGCCAGCAGTCCTACCGGGGATACGCAGTATTTT. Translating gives CASSPTGDTQYF.

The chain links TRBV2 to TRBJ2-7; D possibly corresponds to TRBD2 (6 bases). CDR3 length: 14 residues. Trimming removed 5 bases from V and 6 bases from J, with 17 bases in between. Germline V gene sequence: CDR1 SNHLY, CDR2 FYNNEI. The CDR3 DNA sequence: TGTGCCAGCAGTACTAGCTGGGGTCTCTCCGAGCAGTACTTC. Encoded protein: CASSTSWGLSEQYF.

The CDR3 bases are TGTGCCAGCAGCTTAGGCCTAGCGGGGCCCAAAGCGGTAGAGCAGTTCTTC. Translating gives CASSLGLAGPKAVEQFF. The V and J genes are TRBV7-2 and TRBJ2-1; 9 bases line up with TRBD2. The germline V gene encodes CDR1 SGHTA and CDR2 FQGNSA. V shed 1 base and J 10 bases; nucleotides not matched to a gene: 14. The CDR3 is 17 amino acids. Using reference TRBV7-2 and TRBJ2-1 for the parts outside the CDR3, the full variable domain is GAGVSQSPSNKVTEKGKDVELRCDPISGHTALYWYRQSLGQGLEFLIYFQGNSAPDKSGLPSDRFSAERTGGSVSTLTIQRTQQEDSAVYLCASSLGLAGPKAVEQFFGPGTRLTVL.

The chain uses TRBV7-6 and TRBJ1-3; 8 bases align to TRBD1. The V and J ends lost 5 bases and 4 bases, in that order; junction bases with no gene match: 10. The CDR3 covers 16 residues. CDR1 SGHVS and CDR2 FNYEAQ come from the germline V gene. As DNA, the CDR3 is TGTGCCAGCAGCCCCCGGACAGGGACTGCCGGAAACACCATATATTTT. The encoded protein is CASSPRTGTAGNTIYF.

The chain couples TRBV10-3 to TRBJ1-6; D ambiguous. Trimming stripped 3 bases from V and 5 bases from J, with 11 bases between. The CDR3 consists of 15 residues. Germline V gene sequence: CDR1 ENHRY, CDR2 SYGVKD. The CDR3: CAISEGQEDNSPLHF. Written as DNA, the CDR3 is TGTGCCATCAGTGAAGGTCAGGAGGATAATTCACCCCTCCACTTT.

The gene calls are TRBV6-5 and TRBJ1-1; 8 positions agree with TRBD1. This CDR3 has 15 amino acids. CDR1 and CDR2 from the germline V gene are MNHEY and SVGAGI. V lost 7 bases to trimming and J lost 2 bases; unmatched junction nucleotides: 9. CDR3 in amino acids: CASNPTGAFNTEAFF. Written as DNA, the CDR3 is TGTGCCAGCAATCCGACAGGGGCCTTCAACACTGAAGCTTTCTTT.

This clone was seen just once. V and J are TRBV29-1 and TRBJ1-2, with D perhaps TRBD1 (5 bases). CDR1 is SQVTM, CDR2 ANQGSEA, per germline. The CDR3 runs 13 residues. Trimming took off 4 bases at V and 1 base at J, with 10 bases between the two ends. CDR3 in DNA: TGCAGCGTTGGAGGGGATTATAACTATGGCTACACCTTC. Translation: CSVGGDYNYGYTF.